A selection of T cell receptor beta chains follows, all from one sample in a study of cytomegalovirus exposure and HLA in healthy donors. The protocol was immunoSEQ multiplex PCR, while the TCRdb copy is restricted to in-frame clones and leaves out a portion. The sample contains approximately 70,000 clones, approximately 81% of which appear only once. Material for sequencing was PBMCs. Every receptor here comes from a woman aged 25 to 39 in good health and CMV-seropositive. Each CDR3 is given with its conserved first and last residue. The D gene is left open where the match is weak. The size of a clone is reported for some rows only, either as once, few or many, or as a class for expanded clones.

V,D,J,size,CDR3,DNA
TRBV7-2,-,TRBJ2-1,-,CASSALREQFF,TGTGCCAGCAGCGCTCTTCGGGAGCAGTTCTTC
TRBV10-2,TRBD1,TRBJ1-1,-,CASRGTALGTEAFF,TGCGCCAGCAGGGGGACAGCCCTGGGGACTGAAGCTTTCTTT
TRBV10-2,TRBD2,TRBJ2-3,-,CASSLLSGRGDTQYF,TGCGCCAGCAGCCTGCTTAGCGGGAGAGGAGATACGCAGTATTTT
TRBV28,-,TRBJ2-3,-,CASSLIQGSQDTQYF,TGTGCCAGCAGTTTAATCCAGGGATCGCAAGATACGCAGTATTTT
TRBV10-3,-,TRBJ1-2,-,CAISEGILYTF,TGTGCCATCAGTGAGGGAATACTATACACCTTC
TRBV28,TRBD1,TRBJ1-5,-,CASTTGGAVGGQPQHF,TGTGCCAGCACGACAGGGGGCGCGGTAGGAGGGCAGCCCCAGCATTTT
TRBV4-3,-,TRBJ2-6,-,CASSQLSGANVLTF,TGCGCCAGCAGCCAACTCTCTGGGGCCAACGTCCTGACTTTC
TRBV5-1,-,TRBJ2-5,-,CASSLAGSQETQYF,TGCGCCAGCAGCTTGGCTGGCAGCCAAGAGACCCAGTACTTC
TRBV5-4,TRBD2,TRBJ2-6,few,CASSQGLAQGANVLTF,TGTGCCAGCAGCCAAGGACTAGCGCAAGGGGCCAACGTCCTGACTTTC
TRBV30,-,TRBJ2-1,once,CAWVASSYNEQFF,TGTGCCTGGGTTGCGAGCTCCTACAATGAGCAGTTCTTC
TRBV7-9,-,TRBJ2-7,-,CASSLAGTRSYEQYF,TGTGCCAGCAGCTTAGCTGGGACTCGCTCCTACGAGCAGTACTTC
TRBV30,-,TRBJ1-3,-,CAWNTEGLAGNTIYF,TGTGCCTGGAATACAGAGGGACTAGCTGGAAACACCATATATTTT
TRBV29-1,-,TRBJ1-2,-,CSVDRGYGYTF,TGCAGCGTTGACAGGGGCTATGGCTACACCTTC
TRBV10-2,TRBD2,TRBJ2-1,-,CASRTPGLAGGNEQFF,TGCGCCAGCAGGACCCCGGGACTAGCGGGAGGGAATGAGCAGTTCTTC
TRBV7-7,TRBD1,TRBJ1-1,-,CASSEQGDISGAFF,TGTGCTAGCAGCGAACAGGGGGATATTTCAGGAGCTTTCTTT
TRBV28,TRBD1,TRBJ2-7,-,CASRTGQGAFFEQYF,TGTGCCAGCAGGACTGGACAGGGGGCGTTTTTCGAGCAGTACTTC
TRBV6-1,-,TRBJ1-1,-,CASSAYTEAFF,TGTGCCAGCAGTGCCTACACTGAAGCTTTCTTT
TRBV10-1,-,TRBJ2-7,-,CASSEKGYYEQYF,TGCGCCAGCAGTGAGAAGGGGTACTACGAGCAGTACTTC
TRBV6-1,TRBD1,TRBJ2-6,-,CATGQGAGGANVLTF,TGTGCCACTGGACAGGGAGCAGGTGGGGCCAACGTCCTGACTTTC
TRBV5-6,-,TRBJ1-2,-,CASSPGSSRSYGYTF,TGTGCCAGCAGCCCAGGGTCCTCAAGGAGCTATGGCTACACCTTC
TRBV28,-,TRBJ1-2,few,CASTLRQGLLLTF,TGTGCCAGCACCTTACGCCAGGGGCTTCTTCTCACCTTC
TRBV7-9,-,TRBJ1-2,-,CASSLSGNRANYGYTF,TGTGCCAGCAGCTTATCAGGGAACAGAGCTAACTATGGCTACACCTTC
TRBV2,-,TRBJ1-1,few,CASSPTAGSEAFF,TGTGCCAGCAGCCCCACCGCGGGGTCTGAAGCTTTCTTT
TRBV19,TRBD1,TRBJ1-2,-,CASSPGTGRYGYTF,TGTGCCAGTAGTCCCGGGACAGGACGGTATGGCTACACCTTC
TRBV29-1,TRBD2,TRBJ2-5,-,CSVGRTSGIQETQYF,TGCAGCGTTGGTAGGACTAGCGGAATCCAAGAGACCCAGTACTTC
TRBV28,-,TRBJ1-5,few,CASSLGGGADQPQHF,TGTGCCAGCAGTTTGGGTGGGGGGGCCGATCAGCCCCAGCATTTT
TRBV14,-,TRBJ1-4,-,CASSQLRAGEKLFF,TGTGCCAGCAGCCAATTGAGGGCGGGCGAAAAACTGTTTTTT
TRBV6-6,TRBD1,TRBJ1-2,-,CASSGNRGFYGYTF,TGTGCCAGCAGTGGGAACAGGGGGTTCTATGGCTACACCTTC
TRBV7-6,TRBD2,TRBJ2-2,few,CASSLRLAGELFF,TGTGCCAGCAGCCTACGACTAGCGGGGGAGCTGTTTTTT
TRBV28,-,TRBJ1-5,-,CASHQGGSNQPQHF,TGTGCCAGCCATCAGGGAGGGAGCAATCAGCCCCAGCATTTT
TRBV9,-,TRBJ1-1,-,CASSLSGLRAEAFF,TGTGCCAGCAGCCTCTCGGGCCTCAGGGCTGAAGCTTTCTTT
TRBV6-5,-,TRBJ2-3,-,CASSYAAGRTDTQYF,TGTGCCAGCAGTTACGCGGCGGGACGCACAGATACGCAGTATTTT
TRBV28,TRBD2,TRBJ2-1,-,CASSLLGTSGSSYNEQFF,TGTGCCAGCAGTTTATTGGGGACTAGCGGGAGTTCCTACAATGAGCAGTTCTTC
TRBV27,-,TRBJ2-5,-,CASSLLDQETQYF,TGTGCCAGCAGTCTCCTCGACCAAGAGACCCAGTACTTC
TRBV5-1,TRBD2,TRBJ2-3,-,CASSVAAAGEADTQYF,TGCGCCAGCAGCGTCGCCGCAGCGGGAGAGGCAGATACGCAGTATTTT
TRBV25-1,-,TRBJ1-5,-,CASHRRGDQPQHF,TGTGCCAGCCATCGGAGGGGCGATCAGCCCCAGCATTTT
TRBV27,TRBD1,TRBJ2-7,-,CASRRDRGYEQYF,TGTGCCAGCAGGCGGGACAGGGGCTACGAGCAGTACTTC
TRBV2,-,TRBJ2-1,few,CASSVSYNEQFF,TGTGCCAGCAGCGTCTCCTACAATGAGCAGTTCTTC
TRBV7-2,TRBD2,TRBJ2-5,-,CASSLTSRLAAPRAQYF,TGTGCCAGCAGCTTAACCTCCCGACTAGCGGCCCCGAGGGCCCAGTACTTC
TRBV6-6,-,TRBJ1-2,few,CASSYSDGGATSGYTF,TGTGCCAGCAGTTACTCGGATGGGGGGGCAACGAGTGGCTACACCTTC
TRBV11-2,TRBD1,TRBJ2-2,-,CASSSGGHLTGELFF,TGTGCCAGCAGCTCAGGGGGTCATCTCACCGGGGAGCTGTTTTTT